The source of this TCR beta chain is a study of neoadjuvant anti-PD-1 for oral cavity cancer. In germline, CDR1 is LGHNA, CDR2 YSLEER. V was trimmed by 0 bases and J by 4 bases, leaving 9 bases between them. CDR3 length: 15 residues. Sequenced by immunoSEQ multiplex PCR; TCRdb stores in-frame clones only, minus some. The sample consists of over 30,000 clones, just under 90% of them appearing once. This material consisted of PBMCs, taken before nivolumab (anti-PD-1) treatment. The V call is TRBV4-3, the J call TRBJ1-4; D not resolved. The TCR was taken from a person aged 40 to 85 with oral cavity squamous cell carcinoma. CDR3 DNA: TGCGCCAGCAGCCAAGATTCGGGGAATAATGAAAAACTGTTTTTT. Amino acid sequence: CASSQDSGNNEKLFF.